The 17 T cell receptor beta chains below all came from one sample that was sequenced in a study of T cell repertoires in cytomegalovirus infection. TCRdb called the reads again in MiXCR, with one record for every CDR3 protein. The table lists fewer than 200,000 distinct CDR3 sequences, roughly an eighth of them singletons. The sequencing sample was made of PBMCs. These receptors originate from a human donor in good health (CMV status not recorded). Some clones in this sample may be carry-over from other donors' samples.

In its sample, this clonotype was seen a few times. At one end, the junction sequence differs from germline, possibly due to a read error. This sequence joins TRBV4-1 and TRBJ1-6; 7 nucleotides match TRBD1. Germline V gene data show CDR1 as MGHRA and CDR2 as YSYEKL. The CDR3 is made up of 16 amino acids. CDR3 nucleotides: TGTGCCAGCAGCCAAGATACAGGGGCGAGGGATTCACCCCTCCACTTT. Translating gives CASSQDTGARDSPLHF.

Many counts were recorded for this clonotype. The chain carries TRBV7-3 and TRBJ2-3, with 7 bases identical to TRBD1. The length of the CDR3 is 16 residues. V shed 2 bases, J shed 2 bases, and the junction held 7 bases outside the gene matches. The germline CDR1 and CDR2 sequences are SGHTA and FQGTGA. The CDR3 spells CASSLYRGRDTDTQYF. In DNA, the CDR3 is TGTGCCAGCAGCTTATACAGGGGAAGGGACACAGATACGCAGTATTTT.

As for this clonotype: This may come from a read error, since a much larger clone is one base off. The chain recombines TRBV24-1 with TRBJ2-1, with D maybe TRBD1 (6 bases). CDR3 size: 14 residues. The germline V gene encodes CDR1 KGHDR and CDR2 SFDVKD. The DNA of the CDR3 is TGTGCCACCAGTGATATCGGACAGACCAATGAGCAGTCCTTC. This gives the protein CATSDIGQTNEQSF.

The sample holds many counts of this clonotype. The chain links TRBV7-2 to TRBJ2-7, with D possibly being TRBD2 (6 bases). From germline, CDR1 is SGHTA and CDR2 FQGNSA. CDR3 size: 14 residues. V dropped 3 bases and J dropped 11 bases, with 20 bases sitting between them. The chain's CDR3 is CASSFAWGDQGEYF. The CDR3 DNA is TGTGCCAGCAGCTTCGCTTGGGGGGACCAAGGAGAGTACTTC.

This clonotype has at least ten counts. The chain couples TRBV7-2 to TRBJ2-1; D is unresolved. Trimming took off 2 bases at V and 10 bases at J, with 9 bases between the two ends. This CDR3 is built from 12 residues. The germline V gene has CDR1 SGHTA and CDR2 FQGNSA. DNA of the CDR3: TGTGCCAGCAGCTTATCAGTAAAGGAGCAGTTCTTC. Its protein is CASSLSVKEQFF.

In this sample, this clonotype turned up a few times. V is TRBV28 and J is TRBJ2-1; weak D call: TRBD2 (6 bases). The V end lost 5 bases, the J end lost 0 bases, and 11 bases lay between the germline ends. The CDR3 totals 15 residues. The germline V gene encodes CDR1 MDHEN and CDR2 SYDVKM. The CDR3 nucleotides are TGTGCCAGCAGTGCAGGGAGGACCTCCTACAATGAGCAGTTCTTC. It codes for CASSAGRTSYNEQFF.

This clonotype was found many times. This rearrangement joins TRBV7-9 to TRBJ2-1; D gene uncertain. Germline V gene sequence: CDR1 SEHNR, CDR2 FQNEAQ (reference sequence). The CDR3 covers 12 residues. The V gene lost 3 bases and the J gene lost 4 bases, with 4 bases spanning the gap. CDR3 sequence: CASSFGYNEQFF. The CDR3 DNA reads TGTGCCAGCAGCTTTGGGTACAATGAGCAGTTCTTC. Full variable domain (rest looked up from reference TRBV7-9 and TRBJ2-1): DTGVSQNPRHKITKRGQNVTFRCDPISEHNRLYWYRQTLGQGPEFLTYFQNEAQLEKSRLLSDRFSAERPKGSFSTLEIQRTEQGDSAMYLCASSFGYNEQFFGPGTRLTVL.

This clonotype was seen a few times. V usage is TRBV20-1 and J usage is TRBJ1-5; tentative D call: TRBD1 (6 bases). Germline V gives CDR1 DFQATT, CDR2 SNEGSKA (reference sequence). V dropped 0 bases and J dropped 0 bases, with 12 bases sitting between them. The CDR3 has 16 residues. CDR3: CSAREFQGNSNQPQHF. CDR3 DNA sequence: TGCAGTGCTAGAGAGTTCCAGGGGAATAGCAATCAGCCCCAGCATTTT.

This clonotype was detected ten times or more. The chain is built from TRBV7-9 and TRBJ1-1; TRBD1 might be the D (6 bases). V lost 5 bases to trimming and J lost 1 base, with 17 bases between them. Germline assignment: CDR1 SEHNR and CDR2 FQNEAQ (reference sequence). The CDR3 contains 16 residues. The CDR3 region has the DNA TGTGCCAGCAGCCCCGACGGGGGCGCGGAGAACACTGAAGCTTTCTTT. Residues: CASSPDGGAENTEAFF. Full variable domain (missing parts from reference TRBV7-9 and TRBJ1-1): DTGVSQNPRHKITKRGQNVTFRCDPISEHNRLYWYRQTLGQGPEFLTYFQNEAQLEKSRLLSDRFSAERPKGSFSTLEIQRTEQGDSAMYLCASSPDGGAENTEAFFGQGTRLTVV.

The chain combines TRBV10-1 with TRBJ2-7, with 7 bases fitting TRBD2. V dropped 4 bases and J dropped 12; count of bases not matched to a gene: 12. The CDR3 spans 13 residues. Germline CDR1 reads WNHNN; CDR2 reads SYGVQD (reference sequence). The DNA of the CDR3 is TGCGCCAGCAGTGCTAGCGGATCTCTACGATTGTACTTC. Residues: CASSASGSLRLYF.

The chain is built from TRBV29-1 and TRBJ1-5, with a possible D match to TRBD1 (5 bases). The CDR3 consists of 12 residues. The germline CDR1 and CDR2 sequences are SQVTM and ANQGSEA. Deletions cut 6 bases from V and 2 bases from J, with 8 bases between. CDR3 in amino acids: CSVGTGNQPQHF. The CDR3 nucleotides are TGCAGCGTGGGGACGGGCAATCAGCCCCAGCATTTT.

This clonotype was seen ten or more times. The rearrangement links TRBV7-2 to TRBJ2-6; D is undetermined. The CDR3 consists of 14 residues. The V end was cut by 7 bases, the J end by 4 bases, with 11 bases between. CDR1 is SGHTA and CDR2 is FQGNSA in the germline V gene. CDR3 sequence reads: CASTSGPGANVLTF. CDR3 coding DNA: TGTGCCAGCACCTCCGGGCCCGGGGCCAACGTCCTGACTTTC.

Points on this clonotype: Germline and junction disagree at one end, which may indicate a read error. The chain couples TRBV14 to TRBJ2-5; 8 positions match TRBD1. CDR3 length: 17 residues. In germline, CDR1 is SGHDN, CDR2 FVKESK. The CDR3 loop is CASSQGQGALIGETEYF. CDR3 DNA: TGTGCCAGCAGCCAAGGGCAGGGGGCCCTGATAGGAGAGACCGAGTACTTC.

This clonotype was seen a handful of times. The chain has TRBV15 and TRBJ2-3; 8 positions match TRBD2. Germline CDR1 and CDR2: LNHNV and YYDKDF (reference sequence). J was trimmed by 0 bases and V by 0 bases; bases with no gene match: 5. The CDR3 runs to 17 residues. The CDR3 coding sequence is TGTGCCACCAGCAGAGATCGACGGGAGGGGAGCACAGATACGCAGTATTTT. Translation gives CATSRDRREGSTDTQYF.

This clonotype was picked up one time. The chain couples TRBV28 to TRBJ2-1; 9 bases match TRBD2. The CDR3 runs to 16 residues. Germline V gives CDR1 MDHEN, CDR2 SYDVKM. J lost 4 bases, V lost 2 bases, and 6 bases had no gene match. The CDR3 here is CASSLPGSGSYNEQFF. The CDR3 bases are TGTGCCAGCAGTTTACCCGGTAGCGGGAGTTACAATGAGCAGTTCTTC.

This clonotype rates as medium-sized. The rearrangement links TRBV2 to TRBJ2-3; tentative D call: TRBD2 (5 bases). Deletions cut 6 bases from V and 4 bases from J, with 11 bases between. From germline, CDR1 is SNHLY and CDR2 FYNNEI. CDR3 size: 13 residues. CDR3: CASSPLVADTQYF. CDR3 nucleotide sequence: TGTGCCAGCAGCCCACTAGTTGCAGATACGCAGTATTTT.

This clonotype was seen many times. The chain carries TRBV6-1 and TRBJ2-3; 7 bases agree with TRBD1. CDR1 and CDR2 from the germline V gene are MNHNS and SASEGT. Losses at the gene ends were 5 bases for V and 6 bases for J; bases not matched to a gene: 17. There are 17 residues in the CDR3. Here the CDR3 DNA reads TGTGCCAGCAGTTCAACTCAGACAGGGTCTGCAGTTGATACGCAGTATTTT. This sequence encodes CASSSTQTGSAVDTQYF.